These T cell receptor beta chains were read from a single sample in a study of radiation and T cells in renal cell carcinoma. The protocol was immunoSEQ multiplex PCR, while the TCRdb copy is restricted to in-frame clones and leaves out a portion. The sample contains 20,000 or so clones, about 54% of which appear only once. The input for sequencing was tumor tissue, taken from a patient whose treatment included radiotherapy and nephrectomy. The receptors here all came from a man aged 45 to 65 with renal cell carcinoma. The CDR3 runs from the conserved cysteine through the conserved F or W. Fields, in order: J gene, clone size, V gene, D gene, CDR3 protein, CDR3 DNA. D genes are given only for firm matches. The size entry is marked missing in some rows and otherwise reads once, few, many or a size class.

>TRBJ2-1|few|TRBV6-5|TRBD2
CASSGVGLGASEQFF
TGTGCCAGCAGTGGCGTGGGACTAGGCGCCAGCGAGCAGTTCTTC
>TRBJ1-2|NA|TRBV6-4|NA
CASRSQPNYGYTF
TGTGCCAGCAGGAGTCAACCTAACTATGGCTACACCTTC
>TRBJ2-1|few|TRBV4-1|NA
CASSQEDFRTRYNEQFF
TGCGCCAGCAGCCAAGAGGACTTTCGAACTAGGTACAATGAGCAGTTCTTC
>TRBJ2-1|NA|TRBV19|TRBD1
CASSADRGDNEQFF
TGTGCCAGTAGTGCGGACAGGGGGGACAATGAGCAGTTCTTC
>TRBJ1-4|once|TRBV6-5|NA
CASSSDSSGVEKLFF
TGTGCCAGCAGTTCGGACAGCTCCGGGGTCGAAAAACTGTTTTTT
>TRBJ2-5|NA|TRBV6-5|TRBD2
CASSSGTSGATETQYF
TGTGCCAGCAGTTCGGGGACTAGCGGGGCTACAGAGACCCAGTACTTC
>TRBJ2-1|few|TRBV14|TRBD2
CASSQDFSGRVEQFF
TGTGCCAGCAGCCAAGATTTCAGCGGGAGGGTTGAGCAGTTCTTC
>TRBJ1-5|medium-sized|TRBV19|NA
CASSMWAGANQPQHF
TGTGCCAGTAGTATGTGGGCAGGGGCCAATCAGCCCCAGCATTTT
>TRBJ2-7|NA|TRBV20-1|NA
CSARAGYEQYF
TGCAGTGCTAGGGCCGGGTACGAGCAGTACTTC
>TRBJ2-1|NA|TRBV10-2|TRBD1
CASSWGTGDNEQFF
TGCGCCAGCAGTTGGGGGACAGGCGACAATGAGCAGTTCTTC
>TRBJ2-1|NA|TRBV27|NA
CASSRGPRYNEQFF
TGTGCCAGCAGCAGGGGTCCGAGGTACAATGAGCAGTTCTTC
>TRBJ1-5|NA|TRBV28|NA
CATHSIGGGNQPQHF
TGTGCCACCCACTCTATCGGGGGAGGCAATCAGCCCCAGCATTTT
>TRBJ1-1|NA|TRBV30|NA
CAWSVWGELEAFF
TGTGCCTGGAGTGTTTGGGGGGAACTTGAAGCTTTCTTT
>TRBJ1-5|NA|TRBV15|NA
CATSRDNQGQHQPQHF
TGTGCCACCAGCAGAGATAATCAGGGGCAGCATCAGCCCCAGCATTTT
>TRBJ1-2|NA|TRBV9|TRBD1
CASSPRQGHDYTF
TGTGCCAGCAGCCCCCGACAGGGTCACGACTACACCTTC
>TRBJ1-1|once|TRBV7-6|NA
CASSLDGTGSTEAFF
TGTGCCAGCAGCTTAGACGGGACCGGTAGCACTGAAGCTTTCTTT